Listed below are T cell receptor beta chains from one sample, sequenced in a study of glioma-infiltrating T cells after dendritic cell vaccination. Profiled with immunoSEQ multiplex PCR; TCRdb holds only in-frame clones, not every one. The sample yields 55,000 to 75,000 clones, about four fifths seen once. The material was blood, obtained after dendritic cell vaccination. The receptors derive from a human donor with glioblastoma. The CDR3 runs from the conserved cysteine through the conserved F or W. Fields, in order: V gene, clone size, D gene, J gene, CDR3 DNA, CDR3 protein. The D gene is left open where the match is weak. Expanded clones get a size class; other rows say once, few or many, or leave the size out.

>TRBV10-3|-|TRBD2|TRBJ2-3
TGTGCCATCAGTACAGGACTAGCGGCTAGCACAGATACGCAGTATTTT
CAISTGLAASTDTQYF
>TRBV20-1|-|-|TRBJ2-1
TGCAGTGCCCCTTACTACAATGAGCAGTTCTTC
CSAPYYNEQFF
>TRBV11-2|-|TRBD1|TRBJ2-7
TGTGCCACCTCACCCCAGACTTTACAGGGGGTCGGCGAGCAGTACTTC
CATSPQTLQGVGEQYF
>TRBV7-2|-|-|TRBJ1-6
TGTGCCAGCAGCTTAGCGGACAGAAATTCACCCCTCCACTTT
CASSLADRNSPLHF
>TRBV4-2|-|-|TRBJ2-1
TGTGCCAGCAGCCAGACTCCGTCGGGCTACAATGAGCAGTTCTTC
CASSQTPSGYNEQFF
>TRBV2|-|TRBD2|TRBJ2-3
TGTGCCAGCAGTCGGGGTAGCGGGGTGATCGATACGCAGTATTTT
CASSRGSGVIDTQYF
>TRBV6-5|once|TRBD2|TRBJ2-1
TGTGCCAGCATCACGATAGCGGGGGGGCTCAGGGAGCAGTTCTTC
CASITIAGGLREQFF
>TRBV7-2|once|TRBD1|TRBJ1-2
TGTGCCAGCAGCTTAGGGGTCCGGGAGACAGGGTTGGATGGCTACACCTTC
CASSLGVRETGLDGYTF
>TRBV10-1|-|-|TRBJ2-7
TGCGCCAGCAGCCCCGGGTGGGACGAGCAGTACTTC
CASSPGWDEQYF
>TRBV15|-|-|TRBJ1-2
TGTGCCACCAGCAGAGGGGCTAATGGCTACACCTTC
CATSRGANGYTF
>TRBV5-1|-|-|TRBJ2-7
TGCGCCAGCAGCTTGGATGCGGCTCTCGAGCAGTACTTC
CASSLDAALEQYF
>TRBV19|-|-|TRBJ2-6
TGTGCCAGTAATCGGGTTTCGACCTCTGGGGCCAACGTCCTGACTTTC
CASNRVSTSGANVLTF
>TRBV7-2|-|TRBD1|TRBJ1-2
TGTGCCAGCAGCTTAGAGGCCGGGACAGGGGGACGCTACACCTTC
CASSLEAGTGGRYTF